This T cell receptor (beta chain) was profiled in a study of identical twins. Trimming cost V 0 bases and J 4 bases; bases outside gene matches: 12. The CDR3 covers 18 residues. The V gene's germline CDR1 is LGHDT and CDR2 YNNKEL (reference sequence). This clonotype was detected a few times. In TCRdb, the 5' RACE reads were re-called with MiXCR into one record per CDR3 protein. This table has about 340,000 distinct CDR3 sequences, about 10% appearing once. Sequencing used naive T cells sorted from blood. The receptor was isolated from a woman in her fifties or sixties in good health. The chain carries TRBV3-1 and TRBJ2-1, with 7 positions matching TRBD1. Written as DNA, the CDR3 is TGTGCCAGCAGCCAAGATCCCGCGACAGGGTTGAGTTACAATGAGCAGTTCTTC. Translation gives CASSQDPATGLSYNEQFF.